This T cell receptor (beta chain) was observed in a study of blood T cell repertoires in COVID-19. Residents of around 24 US areas, aged 18 to 89 years, made up the participants. Measured with immunoSEQ multiplex PCR; TCRdb has only the in-frame clones, and not every one. The table lists some 170,000 clones, 80% to 90% of them singletons. This receptor was obtained from a man aged 45-60 years who had recovered from COVID-19. Sequenced sample: PBMCs or T cells enriched from blood (not recorded which).

The CDR3 spells CSVEVTGSIDTQYF. The CDR3 nucleotides are TGCAGCGTTGAAGTGACAGGGAGTATAGATACGCAGTATTTT. This sequence joins TRBV29-1 and TRBJ2-3; TRBD1 matches 7 bases. CDR1 and CDR2 (germline): SQVTM, ANQGSEA. V trimming: 1 base; J trimming: 5 bases; junction bases outside the gene matches: 6. CDR3 length: 14 amino acids.